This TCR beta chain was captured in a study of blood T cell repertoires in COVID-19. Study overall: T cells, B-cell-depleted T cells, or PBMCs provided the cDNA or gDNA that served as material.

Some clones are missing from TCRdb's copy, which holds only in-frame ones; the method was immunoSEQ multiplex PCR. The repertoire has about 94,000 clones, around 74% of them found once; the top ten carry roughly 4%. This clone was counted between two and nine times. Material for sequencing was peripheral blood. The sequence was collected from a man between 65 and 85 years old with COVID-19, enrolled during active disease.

CDR3 DNA: TGTGCCAGCACCTTCAGTGGAGGGGCGATAGATACGCAGTATTTT. Translated: CASTFSGGAIDTQYF. This sequence joins TRBV9 and TRBJ2-3; a possible D gene is TRBD2 (6 bases). CDR1 is SGDLS, CDR2 YYNGEE, per germline. This CDR3 contains 15 residues. The V gene lost 6 bases and the J gene lost 5 bases, with 19 bases spanning the gap. The full variable domain, with the rest looked up from reference TRBV9 and TRBJ2-3, is DSGVTQTPKHLITATGQRVTLRCSPRSGDLSVYWYQQSLDQGLQFLIQYYNGEERAKGNILERFSAQQFPDLHSELNLSSLELGDSALYFCASTFSGGAIDTQYFGPGTRLTVL.